Below, 21 T cell receptor beta chains from the same sample are listed, as sequenced in a study of T-cell memory formation after mild COVID-19. TCRdb re-called the 5' RACE reads with MiXCR, one entry per CDR3 protein. The sample shows a few hundred thousand distinct CDR3 sequences, less than 20% of them seen only once. The specimen was PBMCs or a T cell subset sorted from them (not recorded which). The receptor source for this set is a man between 18 and 35 years old who had mild COVID-19 (a few samples of this study predate the infection). Cell type and time point are not known.

This clonotype came up a few times. The chain carries TRBV9 and TRBJ2-7; TRBD2 aligns across 7 bases. The CDR3 has 15 residues. V was pared by 0 bases and J by 2 bases, with 5 bases of the junction left unmatched. Germline CDR1 SGDLS, CDR2 YYNGEE. CDR3 bases: TGTGCCAGCAGCGTAGGTCCTAGCGGAGCCTACGAGCAGTACTTC. Amino acids: CASSVGPSGAYEQYF.

This clonotype was observed a handful of times. This sequence joins TRBV23-1 and TRBJ2-5, with 14 positions matching TRBD2. TRBV23-1 is filed as an ORF, its function uncertain. V lost 6 bases and J lost 5; bases outside the gene matches: 8. The CDR3 spans 16 residues. The DNA for the CDR3 is TGCGCCAGCAGGGGACTAGCGGGGGTCTGGAGGGAGACCCAGTACTTC. Its translation is CASRGLAGVWRETQYF.

In its sample, this clonotype was seen a few times. V usage is TRBV2 and J usage is TRBJ1-1; D is unclear. The V gene's germline CDR1 is SNHLY and CDR2 FYNNEI. The ends were cut back, 4 bases at V and 2 bases at J, with 11 bases in the middle. This CDR3 contains 14 residues. The DNA for the CDR3 is TGTGCCAGCAGTGGTGAGGGTTACAACACTGAAGCTTTCTTT. Encoded protein: CASSGEGYNTEAFF.

This clonotype was counted between two and nine times. The chain combines TRBV7-6 with TRBJ2-6; no clear D. The CDR3 loop spans 13 amino acids. Germline lookup yields CDR1 SGHVS and CDR2 FNYEAQ. V lost 5 bases, J lost 4 bases, and 6 bases lay in between. The CDR3 is CASSPQGANVLTF. In nucleotides, the CDR3 is TGTGCCAGCAGCCCCCAGGGGGCCAACGTCCTGACTTTC.

This clonotype was picked up a small number of times. The rearrangement joins TRBV7-9 to TRBJ2-5; D is uncertain. Between the trimmed V and J ends, which lost 2 bases and 2 bases, there was a span of 9 bases. Looked up from germline, CDR1 is SEHNR and CDR2 is FQNEAQ (reference sequence). CDR3 size: 14 residues. DNA of the CDR3: TGTGCCAGCAGCTTAATCGGTCTTCAAGAGACCCAGTACTTC. Its translation: CASSLIGLQETQYF.

This clonotype was observed a handful of times. The chain is built from TRBV7-6 and TRBJ2-5, with 8 bases lining up with TRBD1. After removal of 5 bases from V and 4 bases from J, the junction contained 6 bases not matched to a gene. The germline CDR1 and CDR2 sequences are SGHVS and FNYEAQ. The CDR3 has 14 residues. CDR3 DNA: TGTGCCAGCAGCCAAGCCGGGACAGGAGAGACCCAGTACTTC. It encodes CASSQAGTGETQYF.

In this sample, this clonotype turned up a few times. The CDR3 DNA sequence: TGTGCCAGCAGCCAGAGCGGGGGGGCCCTCGGGGAGCTGTTTTTT. This translates into CASSQSGGALGELFF. The chain couples TRBV7-6 to TRBJ2-2, with 10 bases identical to TRBD2. This CDR3 contains 15 residues. CDR1 is SGHVS, CDR2 FNYEAQ, per germline. The J segment lost 7 bases and the V segment lost 5 bases, leaving 7 bases of the junction unmatched.

This clonotype was counted a few times. The CDR3, as DNA: TGTGCCAGCAGTTTAAGGACAGGGACCTACGAGCAGTACTTC. Its protein is CASSLRTGTYEQYF. The chain links TRBV27 to TRBJ2-7; TRBD1 aligns across 8 bases. Germline-derived CDR1 and CDR2 are MNHEY and SMNVEV (reference sequence). The J segment lost 2 bases and the V segment lost 2 bases, leaving 2 bases of the junction unmatched. The CDR3 loop spans 14 amino acids.

Ten or more counts support this clonotype. This chain joins TRBV7-9 and TRBJ2-7; D is ambiguous. The germline CDR1 and CDR2 sequences are SEHNR and FQNEAQ (reference sequence). The CDR3 is 16 residues long. Trimming shortened V by 8 bases and J by 0 bases, and 20 bases separated the two germline ends. The CDR3 nucleotides read TGTGCCAGCGATCGTAAAATATCCCGTGCCTCCTACGAGCAGTACGTC. Translated, it gives CASDRKISRASYEQYV.

CDR3 DNA sequence: TGCAGTGCTACCTATAGGGGCTACAATTCACCCCTCCACTTT. This sequence encodes CSATYRGYNSPLHF. The chain carries TRBV20-1 and TRBJ1-6, with a weak D call TRBD1 (5 bases). This CDR3 has 14 residues. The germline CDR1 and CDR2 sequences are DFQATT and SNEGSKA (reference sequence). V was clipped by 4 bases and J by 7 bases, with 14 bases between them.

The V gene is TRBV6-5, the J gene TRBJ2-2; D remains unclear. The germline V and J ends were trimmed by 0 bases and 7 bases, with 15 bases remaining between them. The V gene's germline CDR1 is MNHEY and CDR2 SVGAGI. The length of the CDR3 is 16 residues. The CDR3 DNA follows: TGTGCCAGCAGTTACTCGATAGGAGAGTTTGACGGGGAGCTGTTTTTT. Its protein is CASSYSIGEFDGELFF.

This clonotype was picked up a small number of times. This rearrangement joins TRBV7-9 to TRBJ1-1, with D perhaps matching TRBD1 (5 bases). The length of the CDR3 is 14 residues. CDR1 is SEHNR and CDR2 is FQNEAQ in the germline V gene (reference sequence). Trimming removed 1 base at V and 2 bases at J, with 8 bases between. The CDR3: CASSLEQANTEAFF. The DNA of the CDR3 is TGTGCCAGCAGCTTAGAACAGGCCAACACTGAAGCTTTCTTT.

In this sample, this clonotype turned up a few times. The V and J genes are TRBV6-1 and TRBJ2-7; D tentatively fits TRBD1 or TRBD2 (5 bases each). The CDR3 sequence is 14 residues long. From germline, CDR1 is MNHNS and CDR2 SASEGT. Trimming shortened V by 4 bases and J by 3 bases, and 13 bases separated the two germline ends. The CDR3: CASSAHRGRYEQYV. The DNA for the CDR3 is TGTGCCAGCAGTGCCCACCGGGGCCGCTACGAGCAGTACGTC.

V gene TRBV29-1 combines with J gene TRBJ2-7; tentative D call: TRBD1 (5 bases). V shed 1 base and J shed 7 bases, with 8 bases lying between them. From germline, CDR1 is SQVTM and CDR2 ANQGSEA. This CDR3 spans 11 amino acids. The CDR3 reads CSVEAQGEQYV. DNA for the CDR3: TGCAGCGTTGAAGCCCAGGGAGAGCAGTACGTC.

The chain's CDR3 is CASSQGTGLEAFF. The DNA of the CDR3 is TGTGCCAGCAGCCAAGGGACAGGCCTCGAAGCTTTCTTT. The chain couples TRBV3-1 to TRBJ1-1; 7 bases fit TRBD1. The germline gives CDR1 LGHDT, CDR2 YNNKEL (reference sequence). The CDR3 has 13 residues. V shed 1 base, J shed 8 bases, and the junction held 4 bases outside the gene matches.

This clonotype has just a few counts. V gene TRBV2 combines with J gene TRBJ2-7; tentatively, D is TRBD2 (7 bases). The V gene's germline CDR1 is SNHLY and CDR2 FYNNEI. The V end was cut by 7 bases, the J end by 5 bases, with 21 bases between. This CDR3 has 15 amino acids. The CDR3 DNA follows: TGTGCCAGCACGTTCGGGGGGCAGGTTACGAACGAGCAGTACTTC. It translates to CASTFGGQVTNEQYF.

Relative to its sample, this clonotype is medium-sized. CDR3 sequence (DNA): TGTGCCAGCAGGGTGGGGACAGTGGGGAATGAGCAGTTCTTC. This translates into CASRVGTVGNEQFF. The rearrangement uses TRBV6-2 or TRBV6-3 and TRBJ2-1, with TRBD1 identical over 7 bases. Germline assignment: CDR1 MNHEY and CDR2 SVGEGT. CDR3 length: 14 residues. The V gene end was trimmed by 6 bases and the J gene end by 7 bases; junction bases not matched to a gene: 9.

This clonotype was detected ten times or more. The CDR3 sequence is CASSYGTSGGIELFF. CDR3 coding DNA: TGTGCCAGCAGCTACGGGACTAGCGGGGGGATAGAGCTGTTTTTT. V is TRBV7-6 and J is TRBJ2-2; TRBD2 matches at 15 bases. This CDR3 comprises 15 residues. V was clipped by 4 bases and J by 11 bases; unmatched bases: 5. CDR1 is SGHVS and CDR2 is FNYEAQ in the germline V gene.

At least ten counts were recorded for this clonotype. The CDR3 sequence: CASSLDSDSYEQYF. CDR3 sequence (DNA): TGCGCCAGCAGCTTGGACAGCGATTCCTACGAGCAGTACTTC. V gene TRBV5-1 combines with J gene TRBJ2-7; D unresolved. This CDR3 is built from 14 residues. The germline CDR1 and CDR2 sequences are SGHRS and YFSETQ. V gave up 0 bases and J gave up 1 base, with 8 bases separating them.

The table lists this clonotype with a few counts. The chain couples TRBV6-2 or TRBV6-3 to TRBJ2-2, with 10 bases identical to TRBD2. Germline trimming cut 7 bases from V and 4 bases from J; bases unmatched to any gene: 3. Germline lookup yields CDR1 MNHEY and CDR2 SVGEGT. CDR3 length: 14 amino acids. Here the CDR3 reads CASTASGGTGELFF. CDR3 DNA sequence: TGTGCCAGCACAGCTAGCGGGGGCACCGGGGAGCTGTTTTTT.

The J gene is TRBJ1-1, the V gene TRBV11-2; possible D gene TRBD1, 5 bases. Trimming took 5 bases from V and 1 from J, leaving 11 bases between them. Germline values: CDR1 SGHAT, CDR2 FQNNGV. The CDR3 consists of 14 residues. The CDR3 sequence is CASSNLQGNTEAFF. The DNA of the CDR3 is TGTGCCAGCAGCAACCTCCAGGGGAACACTGAAGCTTTCTTT.